A single sample is the source of the 5 T cell receptor beta chains below, sequenced in a study of cytomegalovirus exposure and HLA in healthy donors. A multiplex PCR was run with 60 Vbeta primers and 13 Jbeta primers. Sequenced by immunoSEQ multiplex PCR; TCRdb stores in-frame clones only, minus some. This table holds about 61,000 clones, roughly 86% found once. Sample: PBMCs. Every receptor here comes from a man younger than 30 in good health and CMV-seronegative.

The chain combines TRBV10-1 with TRBJ2-3; 10 bases fit TRBD1. Germline V CDR1 and CDR2: WNHNN, SYGVQD (reference sequence). The CDR3 runs 15 residues. Germline trimming cut 2 bases from V and 3 bases from J; bases unmatched to any gene: 2. This CDR3 reads CASSEGQGETDTQYF. CDR3 in DNA: TGCGCCAGCAGTGAGGGACAGGGGGAGACAGATACGCAGTATTTT.

This chain uses TRBV30 with TRBJ1-3, with 8 nucleotides matching TRBD1. In germline, CDR1 is GTSNPN, CDR2 SVGIG (reference sequence). With V trimmed by 0 bases and J by 0 bases, 4 bases remained unmatched. The CDR3 spans 16 residues. This chain's CDR3 is CAWSVGQGHSGNTIYF. The CDR3 nucleotides are TGTGCCTGGAGTGTAGGACAGGGACACTCTGGAAACACCATATATTTT.

This clone has just a few counts. This sequence joins TRBV11-2 and TRBJ2-1, with TRBD2 matching 7 bases. V was pared by 7 bases and J by 9 bases, with 6 bases of the junction left unmatched. Germline V gives CDR1 SGHAT, CDR2 FQNNGV. The CDR3 covers 12 residues. CDR3 amino acids: CASTHGGGEQFF. The CDR3 DNA is TGTGCCAGCACCCACGGCGGGGGTGAGCAGTTCTTC.

DNA for the CDR3: TGTGCCATCAGTGAAAGGGGCGAAACAGATACGCAGTATTTT. It yields the protein CAISERGETDTQYF. V gene TRBV10-3 combines with J gene TRBJ2-3; D is possibly TRBD1 (5 bases). Trimming took 3 bases from V and 3 from J, leaving 10 bases between them. Germline V gene sequence: CDR1 ENHRY, CDR2 SYGVKD. The CDR3 loop spans 14 amino acids.

CDR3 nucleotide sequence: TGTGCCAGCAGCTGGACTGAGACCTACGAGCAGTACTTC. As protein: CASSWTETYEQYF. This chain joins TRBV25-1 and TRBJ2-7; the D gene is possibly TRBD2 (5 bases). The CDR3 has 13 amino acids. V lost 6 bases and J 2 bases, leaving 11 bases between the germline ends. Germline V gene data show CDR1 as MGHDK and CDR2 as SYGVNS.